Detailed here is one TCR beta chain. Preparation of the TCRbeta library involved a method that used unique molecular identifiers. TCRdb re-derived calls from the PCR reads in MiXCR, one entry per CDR3 protein. The table lists 700 to 950 distinct CDR3 sequences, approximately 72% of them singletons. The data are from a study of T-cell reconstitution after alpha-beta-depleted transplantation in children. Material: PBMCs, mostly from graft donor cells, obtained 60 days after TCRalphabeta/CD19-depleted stem cell transplant. The source is a male patient aged 2-15 years who had a stem cell transplant for acute lymphoblastic leukemia, so the T cells may come from the graft donor.

The CDR3 DNA reads TGCAGTGCTAGGGCGAGTGGGAGGGCCTACAATGAGCAGTTCTTC. It is translated as CSARASGRAYNEQFF. The chain links TRBV20-1 to TRBJ2-1, with TRBD2 identical over 7 bases. Germline V CDR1 and CDR2: DFQATT, SNEGSKA (reference sequence). Trimming took 3 bases from V and 2 from J; bases not matched to a gene: 7. The CDR3 loop spans 15 amino acids.